The clone carrying this TCR beta chain was seen more than once but under ten times. Germline V gives CDR1 SGHRS, CDR2 YFSETQ. V was pared by 2 bases and J by 5 bases, with 18 bases of the junction left unmatched. This CDR3 has 18 residues. MiXCR, run by TCRdb on the RT-PCR reads, gives a single entry per CDR3 protein. The sample includes hundreds of thousands of distinct CDR3 sequences, 14% of them seen just once. Sequencing input: memory CD4+ T cells from blood. The chain links TRBV5-1 to TRBJ2-7; 8 nucleotides agree with TRBD2. The receptor's source is a female donor in good health, serving as a healthy control. CDR3 sequence: CASSLYPGLGVSVDEQYF. The DNA of the CDR3 is TGCGCCAGCAGCTTATATCCGGGACTAGGTGTTTCTGTTGACGAGCAGTACTTC.